These 13 T cell receptor beta chains came from one sample sequenced in a study of T-cell reconstitution after alpha-beta-depleted transplantation in children. Unique molecular identifiers tagged the TCRbeta library. Via MiXCR, TCRdb re-called the PCR reads, giving one row per CDR3 protein. The table shows approximately 390,000 distinct CDR3 sequences, with roughly 10% occurring only once. The sequences come from PBMCs from the stem cell graft donor, collected from the stem cell graft. These receptors were collected from a human donor who donated a stem cell graft to a child with acute myeloid leukemia.

This clonotype turned up a few times. The chain has TRBV25-1 and TRBJ2-3; the match to TRBD2 covers 11 bases. With 0 bases clipped from V and 3 bases from J, the junction kept 11 bases outside the gene matches. The CDR3 totals 19 residues. CDR1 is MGHDK, CDR2 SYGVNS, per germline. The CDR3 coding sequence is TGTGCCAGCAGTGAATATCGGCCCCTAGCGGGAGGAGAAACAGATACGCAGTATTTT. Translating it yields CASSEYRPLAGGETDTQYF.

The table lists this clonotype with a few counts. The chain joins TRBV7-8 to TRBJ1-5, with 9 bases identical to TRBD1. Trimming removed 4 bases from V and 2 bases from J; junction bases left unmatched: 6. Germline lookup yields CDR1 SGHVS and CDR2 FQNEAQ. The CDR3 length is 16 residues. CDR3 sequence: CASSSQDRGGNQPQHF. CDR3 in DNA: TGTGCCAGCAGCTCGCAGGACAGGGGTGGCAATCAGCCCCAGCATTTT. Complete variable domain (other parts from reference TRBV7-8 and TRBJ1-5): GAGVSQSPRYKVAKRGQDVALRCDPISGHVSLFWYQQALGQGPEFLTYFQNEAQLDKSGLPSDRFFAERPEGSVSTLKIQRTQQEDSAVYLCASSSQDRGGNQPQHFGDGTRLSIL.

This clonotype was seen a handful of times. The V gene is TRBV4-3, the J gene TRBJ2-7; weak D call: TRBD1 (5 bases). The CDR3 is made up of 13 amino acids. Germline V lookup: CDR1 LGHNA, CDR2 YSLEER. Trimming shortened V by 0 bases and J by 3 bases, and 6 bases separated the two germline ends. This CDR3 is CASSQEDSYEQYF. For the CDR3, the DNA is TGCGCCAGCAGCCAAGAAGACAGCTACGAGCAGTACTTC.

The gene calls are TRBV7-8 and TRBJ1-3; no definite D call. This CDR3 comprises 13 residues. Looked up from germline, CDR1 is SGHVS and CDR2 is FQNEAQ. V was pared by 5 bases and J by 3 bases, with 8 bases between. The CDR3 sequence is CASSLGLGNTIYF. CDR3 nucleotide sequence: TGTGCCAGCAGCCTGGGCCTTGGAAACACCATATATTTT.

This clonotype was found many times. This rearrangement joins TRBV20-1 to TRBJ1-1, with D hard to call. V was trimmed by 2 bases and J by 4 bases, leaving 11 bases between them. CDR1 and CDR2 (germline): DFQATT, SNEGSKA (reference sequence). The CDR3 runs 13 residues. This CDR3 is CSARKQLTTEAFF. The DNA of the CDR3 is TGCAGTGCTAGAAAACAGCTTACCACTGAAGCTTTCTTT.

This clonotype was observed a handful of times. The chain links TRBV6-1 to TRBJ2-4; TRBD1 aligns across 9 bases. V lost 4 bases and J lost 1; bases outside the gene matches: 2. The CDR3 length is 15 residues. Germline V lookup: CDR1 MNHNS, CDR2 SASEGT. The CDR3 sequence: CASSVTGGAKNIQYF. CDR3 DNA: TGTGCCAGCAGTGTGACAGGGGGTGCCAAAAACATTCAGTACTTC.

The chain has TRBV6-2 or TRBV6-3 and TRBJ2-7; D might be TRBD2 (6 bases). The CDR3 covers 11 residues. Germline CDR1 reads MNHEY; CDR2 reads SVGEGT. The CDR3 sequence: CVTGVRYEQYF. In nucleotides, the CDR3 is TGTGTGACGGGAGTGAGATACGAGCAGTACTTC.

This clonotype has just a few counts. The rearrangement uses TRBV5-1 and TRBJ1-2, with D perhaps matching TRBD1 (6 bases). V was cut by 0 bases and J by 10 bases, with 10 bases left in between. CDR1 is SGHRS, CDR2 YFSETQ, per germline. The CDR3 contains 12 residues. CDR3 residues: CASSLGQVDYTF. The CDR3 nucleotides read TGCGCCAGCAGCTTGGGACAGGTGGACTACACCTTC.

This clonotype appeared many times. The chain combines TRBV10-3 with TRBJ1-1; possible D gene TRBD1, 6 bases. V was cut by 4 bases and J by 2 bases, with 8 bases left in between. From germline, CDR1 is ENHRY and CDR2 SYGVKD. The CDR3 is 13 amino acids. The CDR3 spells CAISGTANTEAFF. The CDR3 nucleotides are TGTGCCATCAGTGGGACAGCCAACACTGAAGCTTTCTTT.

This clonotype was counted only a few times. The CDR3 nucleotides are TGCGCCAGCAGCTTCCGGGTCCCAAGCACAGATACGCAGTATTTT. The encoded protein is CASSFRVPSTDTQYF. This chain joins TRBV5-1 and TRBJ2-3; D call uncertain. Germline V lookup: CDR1 SGHRS, CDR2 YFSETQ. The CDR3 consists of 15 residues. V gave up 2 bases and J gave up 0 bases, with 10 bases separating them.

This clonotype occurred many times. The rearrangement joins TRBV20-1 to TRBJ2-7; D tentatively fits TRBD1 or TRBD2 (6 bases each). This CDR3 is 14 amino acids long. CDR1 and CDR2 (germline): DFQATT, SNEGSKA (reference sequence). Trimming cost V 2 bases and J 0 bases, with 11 bases left between them. CDR3 region: CSARRGRSSYEQYF. CDR3 nucleotides: TGCAGTGCTAGAAGGGGGAGGAGCTCCTACGAGCAGTACTTC.

J is TRBJ2-3 and V is TRBV5-8, with TRBD2 matching 9 bases. Germline CDR1 reads SGHTS; CDR2 reads YDEGEE. This CDR3 has 17 residues. V was pared by 0 bases and J by 2 bases, with 7 bases of the junction left unmatched. The CDR3 DNA follows: TGTGCCAGCAGCTTGGCCTCCGCTAGCGGGACCACAGATACGCAGTATTTT. Translating gives CASSLASASGTTDTQYF.

This clonotype turned up a few times. V is TRBV4-3 and J is TRBJ2-7, with D maybe TRBD2 (6 bases). The germline V gene has CDR1 LGHNA and CDR2 YSLEER. Trimming left V 1 base short and J 7 bases short, with 14 bases between. This CDR3 has 14 residues. The CDR3 DNA reads TGCGCCAGCAGCCAAGGGCGGGGAGATTGGGAGCAGTACTTC. As protein: CASSQGRGDWEQYF.